These T cell receptor beta chains were read from a single sample in a study of cytomegalovirus exposure and HLA in healthy donors. The method was immunoSEQ multiplex PCR; TCRdb's version includes in-frame clones alone and lacks a portion of them. The table shows 90,000 to 150,000 clones, with about 81% occurring only once. Material for sequencing was PBMCs. All receptors derive from a woman aged 40 to 55 in good health and CMV-seropositive. Each CDR3 is given with its conserved first and last residue. Each record gives: V gene, clone size, J gene, CDR3 length, D gene, CDR3 DNA, CDR3 protein. A D gene is named only where the DNA matches it firmly. Rows may omit the clone size; those that give it use once, few, many or a size class.

TRBV6-1,.,TRBJ1-2,13,TRBD1,TGTGCCAGCAGTCCGGGACAGTCCTATGGCTACACCTTC,CASSPGQSYGYTF
TRBV7-2,.,TRBJ2-1,13,.,TGTGCCAGCAGCACGGGAGCTAGCAATGAGCAGTTCTTC,CASSTGASNEQFF
TRBV9,.,TRBJ2-1,15,TRBD2,TGTGCCAGCAGCGTAGTTAGCGGGAGGGGTAATGAGCAGTTCTTC,CASSVVSGRGNEQFF
TRBV4-2,.,TRBJ1-4,15,.,TGTGCCAGCAGCCCACTGGGGAGTAGTAATGAAAAACTGTTTTTT,CASSPLGSSNEKLFF
TRBV6-5,once,TRBJ1-2,12,.,TGTGCCAGCAGTCAGAGGGACTATGGCTACACCTTC,CASSQRDYGYTF
TRBV6-1,.,TRBJ1-1,13,TRBD1,TGTGCCAGCATGCTAGACAGGGCCACTGAAGCTTTCTTT,CASMLDRATEAFF
TRBV6-6,.,TRBJ2-7,14,TRBD2,TGTGCCAGCAGACGACCTAGCGGGTCCTACGAGCAGTACTTC,CASRRPSGSYEQYF
TRBV5-1,.,TRBJ2-1,13,.,TGCGCCAGCAGCTTGGCCTCGTACAATGAGCAGTTCTTC,CASSLASYNEQFF
TRBV27,few,TRBJ2-5,17,TRBD1,TGTGCCAGCAGTTTAGGCCATAAGGGACAGGGTTGGAAGACCCAGTACTTC,CASSLGHKGQGWKTQYF
TRBV5-1,.,TRBJ1-5,15,TRBD1,TGCGCCAGCAGGGACAGGCCCGCGAGTCTCCAGCCCCAGCATTTT,CASRDRPASLQPQHF
TRBV28,.,TRBJ2-1,15,TRBD2,TGTGCCAGCAGTTTTTGGCTAGCGGGAGTAGGGGAGCAGTTCTTC,CASSFWLAGVGEQFF
TRBV28,.,TRBJ1-1,18,.,TGTGCCAGCAACCGGGGGGGACCCTTTAATGGGGAGAACACTGAAGCTTTCTTT,CASNRGGPFNGENTEAFF
TRBV27,.,TRBJ2-1,18,.,TGTGCCAGCAGTTTACGCGGCGGGGAGGCCAACTCCTACAATGAGCAGTTCTTC,CASSLRGGEANSYNEQFF
TRBV9,few,TRBJ1-2,16,.,TGTGCCAGCAGCGATCCAGAGACTTCAGCTAACTATGGCTACACCTTC,CASSDPETSANYGYTF
TRBV5-6,.,TRBJ2-1,15,.,TGTGCCAGCAGCCCGACGGGGGGCGGATACAATGAGCAGTTCTTC,CASSPTGGGYNEQFF
TRBV6-5,once,TRBJ2-7,14,TRBD1,TGTGCCAGCAGTTCACGGACAGGGGGCTACGAGCAGTACTTC,CASSSRTGGYEQYF
TRBV30,.,TRBJ2-2,13,.,TGTGCCTGGAGTGGGCAGGTGACCGGGGAGCTGTTTTTT,CAWSGQVTGELFF
TRBV5-6,.,TRBJ1-2,13,.,TGTGCCAGCAGCTTCGGGGAACTGAGGAGCTACACCTTC,CASSFGELRSYTF
TRBV5-1,.,TRBJ2-5,14,.,TGCGCCAGCAGTACCTCGGGGTCGCAAGAGACCCAGTACTTC,CASSTSGSQETQYF
TRBV18,.,TRBJ2-5,15,TRBD2,TGTGCCAGCTCTCCGGCTAGCGGGGGTCGAGAGACCCAGTACTTC,CASSPASGGRETQYF
TRBV15,.,TRBJ1-4,16,.,TGTGCCACCAGCGGAGGGGGGGTTCGGGTGGCTGAAAAACTGTTTTTT,CATSGGGVRVAEKLFF
TRBV6-5,few,TRBJ1-1,16,.,TGTGCCAGCAGTTACGCCACCCGGGTGATGAGCACTGAAGCTTTCTTT,CASSYATRVMSTEAFF
TRBV5-3,.,TRBJ1-5,15,.,TGTGCCAGAAGCCTCCGACAACCTAGCAATCAGCCCCAGCATTTT,CARSLRQPSNQPQHF
TRBV28,.,TRBJ1-1,14,.,TGTGCCAGCAGTCAAGCAGGGCCTAGTAGTGAAGCTTTCTTT,CASSQAGPSSEAFF
TRBV7-2,.,TRBJ2-5,15,.,TGTGCCAGCAGCTTAGATAGCGGTGAACAAGAGACCCAGTACTTC,CASSLDSGEQETQYF
TRBV7-2,.,TRBJ1-6,12,.,TGTGCCAGCAGCTCGTTCAGTTCACCCCTCCACTTT,CASSSFSSPLHF
TRBV2,.,TRBJ2-7,14,TRBD1,TGTGCCAGCGGGGTCGGGACAGGGGAACACGAGCAGTACTTC,CASGVGTGEHEQYF
TRBV6-5,few,TRBJ1-2,13,.,TGTGCCAGCAGTTACTTGCAGGGAAATGGCTACACCTTC,CASSYLQGNGYTF
TRBV25-1,.,TRBJ2-2,17,TRBD2,TGTGCCAGCAGTGAGGCCCCGGGGCGGGGGGGGGCCGGGGAGCTGTTTTTT,CASSEAPGRGGAGELFF
TRBV6-6,.,TRBJ1-2,14,.,TGTGCCAGCAGATTCAGGACAGTAACCTATGGCTACACCTTC,CASRFRTVTYGYTF
TRBV7-2,.,TRBJ1-2,11,.,TGTGCCAGCAGCTCGAACTATGGCTACACCTTC,CASSSNYGYTF
TRBV7-9,once,TRBJ2-2,16,TRBD2,TGTGCCAGCAGCCGCAGGGGACTAGTTAGCACCGGGGAGCTGTTTTTT,CASSRRGLVSTGELFF
TRBV23-1,.,TRBJ2-3,16,TRBD1,TGCGCCAGCAGTCAATCGAAGACAGGGGGAACAGATACGCAGTATTTT,CASSQSKTGGTDTQYF
TRBV7-9,.,TRBJ1-1,14,TRBD1,TGTGCCAGCAGCTTACTCGACAGGGACACTGAAGCTTTCTTT,CASSLLDRDTEAFF
TRBV28,.,TRBJ1-2,13,.,TGTGCCAGTCATGACCCGAGGATAGGTGGCTACACCTTC,CASHDPRIGGYTF
TRBV9,.,TRBJ1-1,13,.,TGTGCCAGCAGCGTAGATGGGGGGACTGAAGCTTTCTTT,CASSVDGGTEAFF
TRBV18,.,TRBJ1-1,15,.,TGTGCCAGCTCACCACCACGGGGGATGAACACTGAAGCTTTCTTT,CASSPPRGMNTEAFF
TRBV5-4,many,TRBJ1-4,14,TRBD1,TGTGCCAGCAGCTTACAGGGGGCCACCGAAAAACTGTTTTTT,CASSLQGATEKLFF
TRBV14,.,TRBJ1-4,15,.,TGTGCCAGCAGCCAAGATAGGAGACTCCATGAAAAACTGTTTTTT,CASSQDRRLHEKLFF
TRBV2,.,TRBJ1-1,16,TRBD1,TGTGCCAGCAGTGAAGTGGACAGGACTGGTAACACTGAAGCTTTCTTT,CASSEVDRTGNTEAFF
TRBV27,.,TRBJ1-2,14,TRBD1,TGTGCCAGCAGTTCGACAGGGCTCGGCTATGGCTACACCTTC,CASSSTGLGYGYTF
TRBV7-9,once,TRBJ2-5,12,.,TGTGCCAGCAGCTTCTATATAGAGACCCAGTACTTC,CASSFYIETQYF
TRBV18,.,TRBJ2-3,15,.,TGTGCCAGCTCACCACTAGGGGGACCCACAGATACGCAGTATTTT,CASSPLGGPTDTQYF
TRBV14,.,TRBJ1-4,13,TRBD1,TGTGCCAGCAGCCAAGACATGACAGGGAAACTGTTTTTT,CASSQDMTGKLFF
TRBV28,few,TRBJ2-2,17,.,TGTGCCAGCAATCCCGGGGAGGCTAGCGCTACCCTCGGGGAGCTGTTTTTT,CASNPGEASATLGELFF
TRBV4-2,.,TRBJ1-6,15,TRBD1,TGTGCCAGCAGCGTAGACCGGGACAGTAATTCACCCCTCCACTTT,CASSVDRDSNSPLHF
TRBV30,.,TRBJ1-2,12,.,TGTGCCTGGAAGAGGCGGCTCTATGGCTACACCTTC,CAWKRRLYGYTF
TRBV19,.,TRBJ2-1,12,TRBD2,TGTGCCAGTAAGGCTAGCGGGACTAGGCAGTTCTTC,CASKASGTRQFF
TRBV19,.,TRBJ1-2,13,TRBD1,TGTGCCAGTACCCCGGACAGGGAGGGTGGCTACACCTTC,CASTPDREGGYTF
TRBV7-2,once,TRBJ2-1,15,.,TGTGCCAGCAGCTTAGCGCAGGGGACCTACAATGAGCAGTTCTTC,CASSLAQGTYNEQFF
TRBV19,.,TRBJ2-6,17,.,TGTGCCAGTAGTACGGGGGATGGTTCCTCTGGGGCCAACGTCCTGACTTTC,CASSTGDGSSGANVLTF
TRBV5-1,.,TRBJ2-3,14,.,TGCGCCAGCAGCTCCGGGACTCACACAGATACGCAGTATTTT,CASSSGTHTDTQYF
TRBV9,.,TRBJ2-2,16,TRBD2,TGTGCCAGCAGCGTAGAACTAGCGGGAGACACCGGGGAGCTGTTTTTT,CASSVELAGDTGELFF
TRBV5-1,few,TRBJ2-1,16,TRBD1,TGCGCCAGCAGCGTGGGACAGGGAGGCTCCTACAATGAGCAGTTCTTC,CASSVGQGGSYNEQFF
TRBV25-1,.,TRBJ1-4,15,TRBD1,TGTGCCAGCAGGGGGGACAGGGCAGAGGATGAAAAACTGTTTTTT,CASRGDRAEDEKLFF
TRBV19,.,TRBJ2-1,16,TRBD2,TGTGCCAGTAGTACCCTAGCGGGAGTGTCCTACAATGAGCAGTTCTTC,CASSTLAGVSYNEQFF
TRBV7-8,.,TRBJ2-5,14,.,TGTGCCAGCAGCTTGCTACAGGGCCAAGAGACCCAGTACTTC,CASSLLQGQETQYF
TRBV7-9,few,TRBJ2-7,11,.,TGTGCCAGCAGCTTATCACTCGAGCAGTACTTC,CASSLSLEQYF
TRBV7-9,.,TRBJ2-1,12,.,TGTTCCAGCAGCCGCAGGGGCGATGAGCAGTTCTTC,CSSSRRGDEQFF
TRBV29-1,.,TRBJ2-1,15,.,TGCAGCGTTGAACCGCGGGACAGAGCCTACAATGAGCAGTTCTTC,CSVEPRDRAYNEQFF